This record looks at one T cell receptor (beta chain) sequence and its context. Its specificity is unknown. Investigators sorted each CD8+ T cell subset in triplicate, taking around 330,000 cells each time. A CD45RO-CCR7+CD27+CD95- profile was what naive CD8+ T cells displayed. TRB cDNA libraries were made by UMI-labeled 5' RACE. TCRdb re-called the 5' RACE reads and gives one entry per CDR3 protein, without DNA. Its listing shows more than 50,000 distinct CDR3 sequences. The data derive from a study of CXCR3-negative and CXCR3-positive naive CD8 T cells. Germline V gives CDR1 SGHVS, CDR2 FNYEAQ. The CDR3 totals 17 residues. Study-wide points: TRB CDR3 hydrophobicity was greater in CXCR3-positive naive cells than in CXCR3-negative naive cells.

V gene TRBV7-6 combines with J gene TRBJ2-6; no DNA is available, so the TRBD2 call from TCRdb remains unchecked. This TCR came from a human donor in good health. Some clones in this sample may be carry-over from other donors' samples. The sequenced sample was naive CXCR3- CD8+ T cells from blood. Documented subset: CD45RO-CCR7+CD27+CD95- naive CD8+ T cells lacking CXCR3 (TNR3-). This CDR3 is CASSFGGLYSGANVLTF.